This entry features one TCR beta chain sequence. What it binds is unknown. The data belong to a study of Tregs in tolerant kidney transplant recipients. Study-level information: The nonmyeloablative bone marrow transplants came from related graft donors, with transient mixed chimerism. Study-wide findings and caveats: Tolerant patients' donor-specific Tregs expanded beyond overall Tregs, suggesting antigen-driven growth.

After around six days with irradiated graft donor PBMCs, CFSE-labeled recipient PBMCs were FACS-sorted. The table came from immunoSEQ multiplex PCR; TCRdb's copy has only in-frame clones and leaves some out. The table lists about 15,000 clones, around 53% of them singletons. This receptor was obtained from a human patient who received a combined kidney and bone marrow transplant. The input for sequencing was CD4+ T cells from blood cultured with allogeneic cells, taken before the transplant.

CDR3 DNA: TGTGCCAGCAGCCCAAGGGGCGACAGGGGGCAAGAAAAACTGTTTTTT. Its protein product is CASSPRGDRGQEKLFF. V usage is TRBV11-2 and J usage is TRBJ1-4; 10 nucleotides line up with TRBD1. Germline V gene data show CDR1 as SGHAT and CDR2 as FQNNGV. The CDR3 is 16 amino acids. With 5 bases clipped from V and 8 bases from J, the junction kept 11 bases outside the gene matches.